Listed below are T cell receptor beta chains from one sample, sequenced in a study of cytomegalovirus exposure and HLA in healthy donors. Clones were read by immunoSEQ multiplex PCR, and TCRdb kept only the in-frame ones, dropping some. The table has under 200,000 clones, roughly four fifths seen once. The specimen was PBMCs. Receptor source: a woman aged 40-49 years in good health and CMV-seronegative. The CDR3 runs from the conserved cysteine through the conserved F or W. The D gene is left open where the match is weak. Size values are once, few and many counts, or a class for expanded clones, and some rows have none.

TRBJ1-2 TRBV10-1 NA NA CASRSDSDTHRSRITNYGYTF TGCGCCAGCAGGTCGGACAGCGATACACACCGATCAAGAATCACAAACTATGGCTACACCTTC
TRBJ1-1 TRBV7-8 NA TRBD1 CASSVGSQGTEAFF TGTGCCAGCAGCGTGGGATCACAGGGGACGGAAGCTTTCTTT
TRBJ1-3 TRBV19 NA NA CASAPGDSARNTIYF TGTGCCAGTGCTCCTGGAGACTCCGCCAGAAACACCATATATTTT
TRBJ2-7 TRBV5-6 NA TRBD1 CASSPLGTGTYEQYF TGTGCCAGCAGCCCCTTAGGGACAGGGACCTACGAGCAGTACTTC
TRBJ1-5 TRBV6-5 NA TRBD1 CASSPQGAHQPQHF TGTGCCAGCAGTCCACAGGGGGCACATCAGCCCCAGCATTTT
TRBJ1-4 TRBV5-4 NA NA CASSFGSGTNEKLFF TGTGCCAGCAGCTTCGGTTCAGGGACTAATGAAAAACTGTTTTTT
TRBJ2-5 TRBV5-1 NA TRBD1 CASSSTTGGVETQYF TGCGCCAGCAGCTCCACGACAGGGGGCGTAGAGACCCAGTACTTC
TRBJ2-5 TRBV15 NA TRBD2 CATSQPPAGFLETQYF TGTGCCACCAGTCAACCCCCAGCGGGGTTTCTAGAGACCCAGTACTTC
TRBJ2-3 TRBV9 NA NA CASSVALALGTDTQYF TGTGCCAGCAGCGTAGCTCTAGCTCTTGGCACAGATACGCAGTATTTT
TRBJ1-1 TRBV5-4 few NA CASSFGSNTEAFF TGTGCCAGCAGCTTTGGCTCGAACACTGAAGCTTTCTTT
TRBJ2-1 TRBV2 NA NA CAMATLYNEQFF TGTGCCATGGCGACACTCTACAATGAGCAGTTCTTC
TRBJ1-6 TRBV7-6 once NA CASSLGARGSGSPLHF TGTGCCAGCAGCTTAGGCGCCAGGGGCTCGGGTTCACCCCTCCACTTT
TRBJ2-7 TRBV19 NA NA CASSIIAGIYEQYF TGTGCCAGTAGTATAATTGCGGGGATCTACGAGCAGTACTTC
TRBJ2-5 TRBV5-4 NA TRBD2 CASSFAIGRGETQYF TGTGCCAGCAGCTTCGCGATCGGGCGGGGGGAGACCCAGTACTTC
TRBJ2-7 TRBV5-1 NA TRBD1 CASSFRDRAYEQYF TGCGCCAGCAGCTTCCGGGACAGGGCCTACGAGCAGTACTTC
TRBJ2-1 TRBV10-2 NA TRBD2 CASSATSGGYNEQFF TGCGCCAGCAGTGCGACTAGCGGGGGCTACAATGAGCAGTTCTTC
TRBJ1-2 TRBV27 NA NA CASSLSEEVGLRYGYTF TGTGCCAGCAGTTTATCAGAGGAGGTCGGACTCCGCTATGGCTACACCTTC
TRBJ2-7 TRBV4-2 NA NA CASSKTDAAGTYEQYF TGTGCCAGCAGCAAAACAGACGCTGCGGGCACCTACGAGCAGTACTTC
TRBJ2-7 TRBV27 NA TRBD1 CASRSDRDLSYEQYF TGTGCCAGCAGGTCGGACAGGGACTTATCCTACGAGCAGTACTTC
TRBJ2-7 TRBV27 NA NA CASRRDTSYEQYF TGTGCCAGCCGCCGGGACACCTCCTACGAGCAGTACTTC
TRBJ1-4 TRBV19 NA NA CAWGPGESTNEKLFF TGTGCCTGGGGCCCAGGGGAATCCACTAATGAAAAACTGTTTTTT
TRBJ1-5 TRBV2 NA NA CASSEGLGRFYQPQHF TGTGCCAGCAGTGAGGGGCTGGGCAGGTTCTATCAGCCCCAGCATTTT
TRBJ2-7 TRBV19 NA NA CASSTDRRDEQYF TGTGCCAGTAGTACGGATAGGAGAGACGAGCAGTACTTC
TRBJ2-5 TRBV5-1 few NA CASSLELQGKTQYF TGCGCCAGCAGCTTGGAATTGCAGGGCAAGACCCAGTACTTC
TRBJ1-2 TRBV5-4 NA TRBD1 CASSAGTGGLHYGYTF TGTGCCAGCAGCGCCGGGACAGGGGGCCTTCACTATGGCTACACCTTC
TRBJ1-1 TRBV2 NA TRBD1 CASGRQGNTEAFF TGTGCCAGCGGAAGACAGGGGAACACTGAAGCTTTCTTT
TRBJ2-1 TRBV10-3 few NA CATSVSALDRDNEQFF TGTGCCACCTCCGTAAGTGCTCTGGACAGAGACAATGAGCAGTTCTTC
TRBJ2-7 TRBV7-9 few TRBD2 CASSSSIAGTLVEQYF TGTGCCAGCAGCTCTAGCATAGCGGGGACCCTTGTGGAGCAGTACTTC
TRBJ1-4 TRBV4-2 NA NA CASSQTQGTNEKLFF TGTGCCAGCAGCCAAACACAGGGAACTAATGAAAAACTGTTTTTT
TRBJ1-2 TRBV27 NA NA CASSFAGRNYGYTF TGTGCCAGCAGTTTTGCGGGCAGAAACTATGGCTACACCTTC
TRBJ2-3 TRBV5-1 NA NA CASSSGQSTSTDTQYF TGCGCCAGCAGCTCAGGACAGTCAACTAGCACAGATACGCAGTATTTT
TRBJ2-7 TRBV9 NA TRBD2 CASSPRPGGAYEQYF TGTGCCAGCAGCCCCCGCCCGGGGGGGGCCTACGAGCAGTACTTC
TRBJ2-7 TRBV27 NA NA CASSPQVLIYEQYF TGTGCCAGCAGTCCTCAGGTCCTAATCTACGAGCAGTACTTC
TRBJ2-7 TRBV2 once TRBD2 CASRSYSVAGTYEQYF TGTGCCAGCAGGAGCTACTCCGTAGCGGGTACCTACGAGCAGTACTTC
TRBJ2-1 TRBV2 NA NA CASRYRDNSSGEFF TGTGCCAGCAGATACCGGGACAATAGTTCAGGGGAGTTCTTC
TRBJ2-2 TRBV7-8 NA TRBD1 CASSFTGAQRGELFF TGTGCCAGCAGCTTCACAGGGGCCCAGAGGGGGGAGCTGTTTTTT
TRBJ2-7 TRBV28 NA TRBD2 CASSSPRDSGGRYEQYF TGTGCCAGCAGTTCACCTAGGGATAGCGGGGGGCGCTACGAGCAGTACTTC
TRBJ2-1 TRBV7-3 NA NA CASSAGSASSYNEQFF TGTGCCAGCAGCGCCGGTAGCGCGAGCTCCTACAATGAGCAGTTCTTC
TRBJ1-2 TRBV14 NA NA CASSQENPGISNYGYTF TGTGCCAGCAGCCAAGAGAACCCGGGGATTTCTAACTATGGCTACACCTTC
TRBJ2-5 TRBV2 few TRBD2 CASGGLAGVLETQYF TGTGCCAGCGGGGGACTAGCGGGGGTATTGGAGACCCAGTACTTC
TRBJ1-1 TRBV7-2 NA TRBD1 CASSRDRMNTEAFF TGTGCCAGCAGCCGGGACAGAATGAACACTGAAGCTTTCTTT
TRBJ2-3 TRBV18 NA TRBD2 CASSPGTSGGDTQYF TGTGCCAGCTCACCAGGCACTAGCGGGGGTGATACGCAGTATTTT
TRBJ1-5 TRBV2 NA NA CASIEDSLPNQPQHF TGTGCCAGCATAGAGGACTCGCTGCCGAATCAGCCCCAGCATTTT